A single T cell receptor (beta chain) is shown here with its context. Its antigen remains unknown. This entry belongs to a study of T cell responses to AZD1222 COVID-19 vaccine. Overall study results and limits: Vaccine-related CD4 TCRs covered spike, predominating at 160-218 and 743-854.

The table came from immunoSEQ multiplex PCR; TCRdb's copy has only in-frame clones and leaves some out. The repertoire consists of roughly 270,000 clones, with roughly 93% occurring once and the leading ten covering around 0.58%. This material consisted of peripheral blood, taken 28 days after the second AZD1222 dose. This clonotype originated in an adult who received the AZD1222 COVID-19 vaccine.

In DNA form, the CDR3 reads TGTGCCAGCAGCCAAGATCCCGGACTACTCCTCACAGATACGCAGTATTTT. Residues: CASSQDPGLLLTDTQYF. The rearrangement links TRBV3-1 (or the pseudogene TRBV3-2) to TRBJ2-3; perhaps TRBD2 as D (6 bases). Trimming took off 0 bases at V and 2 bases at J, with 15 bases between the two ends. This CDR3 has 17 amino acids. CDR1 is LGHDT, CDR2 YNNKEL, per germline (reference sequence).